This TCR beta chain was sequenced for a study of shared clonotypes between healthy human individuals. The data were produced by immunoSEQ multiplex PCR, yet TCRdb's version contains in-frame clones alone and is incomplete. The data show about 2.4 million clones, 80% to 95% seen once. A CD45RA+ naive subset and a CD45RA-negative memory subset were split from CD4+ cells. V shed 6 bases and J 6 bases; nucleotides not matched to a gene: 13. This CDR3 spans 15 amino acids. CDR1 and CDR2 (germline): SQVTM, ANQGSEA. The sample comprised naive CD4+ T cells from PBMCs. This sample's subset: CD45RA+ positively selected. The TCR sequence derives from a man aged 18 to 30 in good health. Some clones in this sample may be carry-over from other donors' samples. The chain joins TRBV29-1 to TRBJ2-3, with 9 bases lining up with TRBD2. Here the CDR3 DNA reads TGCAGCGTCCCAGGACTAGCGCCGACTTTGGATACGCAGTATTTT. Its protein is CSVPGLAPTLDTQYF.